This T cell receptor (beta chain) is drawn from a study of cytomegalovirus exposure and HLA in healthy donors. Study observations and caveats: In a later analysis, TCR beta V- and J-gene trimming was associated with a missense DCLRE1C variant.

V lost 5 bases and J lost 7; bases outside the gene matches: 8. This CDR3 has 15 residues. The germline V gene has CDR1 WSHSY and CDR2 SAAADI. The primer mix had 60 Vbeta and 13 Jbeta primers. Clones were sequenced by immunoSEQ multiplex PCR, and TCRdb holds only the in-frame ones, with some missing. The table includes 80,000 or so clones, around 9.1% detected once. Points on this clone: Its target is not known.

The chain joins TRBV10-2 to TRBJ1-6, with TRBD1 matching 7 bases. Sequencing was carried out using PBMCs. The clonotype comes from a man in his sixties in good health and CMV-seropositive. The CDR3 DNA follows: TGCGCCAGCAGTCCGCGACAGGGAAGAAATTCACCCCTCCACTTT. Encoded protein: CASSPRQGRNSPLHF.